This TCR beta chain was captured in a study of blood T cell repertoires in COVID-19. Study-level information: The study drew acute and convalescent COVID-19 samples from the United States, Italy and Spain. The analysed material was cDNA or gDNA that came from T cells, B-cell-depleted T cells, or PBMCs.

This clone has only one observation. Under the authors' procedure: Reference gene primers were amplified, and this amplification served to estimate nucleated cell counts. TCRdb keeps only in-frame clones here, not all; method: immunoSEQ multiplex PCR. The V and J calls and clone size come from that table; D and trimming were worked out from the DNA. The repertoire consists of roughly 250,000 clones, with 70% to 90% occurring once and the leading ten covering under 4.5%. Germline values: CDR1 ENHRY, CDR2 SYGVKD. V shed 7 bases and J 1 base; nucleotides not matched to a gene: 4. This CDR3 has 13 residues.

This TCR derives from a man aged 45-60 years with acute or convalescent COVID-19. The chain has TRBV10-3 and TRBJ2-7; TRBD1 aligns across 7 bases. The material sequenced was peripheral blood. DNA for the CDR3: TGTGCCATCAAAACAGGGGAATCCTACGAGCAGTACTTC. Translation: CAIKTGESYEQYF.